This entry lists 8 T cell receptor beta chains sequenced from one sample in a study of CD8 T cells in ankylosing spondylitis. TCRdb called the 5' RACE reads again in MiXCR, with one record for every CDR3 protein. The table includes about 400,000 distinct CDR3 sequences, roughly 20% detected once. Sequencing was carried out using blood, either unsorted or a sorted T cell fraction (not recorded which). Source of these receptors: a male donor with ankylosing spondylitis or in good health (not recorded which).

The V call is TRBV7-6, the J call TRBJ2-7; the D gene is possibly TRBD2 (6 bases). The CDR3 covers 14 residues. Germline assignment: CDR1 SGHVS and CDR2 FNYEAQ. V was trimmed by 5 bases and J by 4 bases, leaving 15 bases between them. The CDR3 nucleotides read TGTGCCAGCAGCCCTGGAAGCGGGTATTACGAGCAGTACTTC. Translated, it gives CASSPGSGYYEQYF.

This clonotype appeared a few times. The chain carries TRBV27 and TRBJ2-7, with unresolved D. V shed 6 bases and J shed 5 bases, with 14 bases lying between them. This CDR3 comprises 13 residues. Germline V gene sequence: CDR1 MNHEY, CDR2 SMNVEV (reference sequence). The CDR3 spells CASRTSGRHEQYF. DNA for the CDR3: TGTGCCAGCAGAACCTCGGGTAGGCACGAGCAGTACTTC.

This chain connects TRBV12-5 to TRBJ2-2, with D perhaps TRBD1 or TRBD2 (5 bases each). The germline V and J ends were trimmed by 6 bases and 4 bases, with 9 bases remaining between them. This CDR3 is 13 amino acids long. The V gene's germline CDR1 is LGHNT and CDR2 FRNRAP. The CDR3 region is CASGSGLTGELFF. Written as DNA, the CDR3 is TGTGCTAGTGGGTCGGGGCTCACCGGGGAGCTGTTTTTT.

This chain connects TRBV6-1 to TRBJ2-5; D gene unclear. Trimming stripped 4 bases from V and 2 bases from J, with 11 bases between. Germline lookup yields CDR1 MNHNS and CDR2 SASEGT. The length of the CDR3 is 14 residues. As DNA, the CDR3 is TGTGCCAGCAGTGGGTCCAAGATTCAAGAGACCCAGTACTTC. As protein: CASSGSKIQETQYF.

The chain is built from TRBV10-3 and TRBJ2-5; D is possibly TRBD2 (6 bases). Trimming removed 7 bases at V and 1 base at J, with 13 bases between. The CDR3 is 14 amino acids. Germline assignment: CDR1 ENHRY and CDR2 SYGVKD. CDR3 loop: CAIKAGGTQETQYF. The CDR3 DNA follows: TGTGCCATCAAGGCCGGGGGAACCCAAGAGACCCAGTACTTC.

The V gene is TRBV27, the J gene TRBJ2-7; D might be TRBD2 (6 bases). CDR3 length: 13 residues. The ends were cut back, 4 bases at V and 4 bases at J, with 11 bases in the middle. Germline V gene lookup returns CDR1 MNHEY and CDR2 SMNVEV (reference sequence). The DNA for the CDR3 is TGTGCCAGCAGTTACGGGGAGGTGTACGAGCAGTACTTC. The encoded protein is CASSYGEVYEQYF.

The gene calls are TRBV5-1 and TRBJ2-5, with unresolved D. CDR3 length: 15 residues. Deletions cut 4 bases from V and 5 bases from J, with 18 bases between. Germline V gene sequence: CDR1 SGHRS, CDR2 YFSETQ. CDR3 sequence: CASSPLDGPSETQYF. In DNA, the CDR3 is TGCGCCAGCAGCCCCCTGGACGGCCCCAGTGAGACCCAGTACTTC.

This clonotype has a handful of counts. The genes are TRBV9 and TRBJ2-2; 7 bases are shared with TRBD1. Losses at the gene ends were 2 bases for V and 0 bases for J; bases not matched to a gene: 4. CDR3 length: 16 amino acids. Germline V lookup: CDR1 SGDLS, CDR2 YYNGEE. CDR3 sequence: CASSVGGQANTGELFF. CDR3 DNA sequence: TGTGCCAGCAGCGTGGGTGGACAGGCGAACACCGGGGAGCTGTTTTTT.